This TCR beta chain derives from a study of control samples from healthy donors and cancer patients. Libraries were prepared by immunoSEQ multiplex PCR; TCRdb keeps only in-frame clonotypes and omits some of them. The table records about 86,000 clones, 85% to 95% of them present only once. This CDR3 is 17 amino acids long. The ends were cut back, 3 bases at V and 0 bases at J, with 12 bases in the middle. The germline V gene encodes CDR1 ENHRY and CDR2 SYGVKD. The sequence was collected from a woman younger than 30 in good health. Sequenced material: blood. The chain combines TRBV10-3 with TRBJ1-6; the D is unclear. Here the CDR3 DNA reads TGTGCCATCAGTGATTTTTCGCGGCCCTCCTATAATTCACCCCTCCACTTT. This sequence encodes CAISDFSRPSYNSPLHF.